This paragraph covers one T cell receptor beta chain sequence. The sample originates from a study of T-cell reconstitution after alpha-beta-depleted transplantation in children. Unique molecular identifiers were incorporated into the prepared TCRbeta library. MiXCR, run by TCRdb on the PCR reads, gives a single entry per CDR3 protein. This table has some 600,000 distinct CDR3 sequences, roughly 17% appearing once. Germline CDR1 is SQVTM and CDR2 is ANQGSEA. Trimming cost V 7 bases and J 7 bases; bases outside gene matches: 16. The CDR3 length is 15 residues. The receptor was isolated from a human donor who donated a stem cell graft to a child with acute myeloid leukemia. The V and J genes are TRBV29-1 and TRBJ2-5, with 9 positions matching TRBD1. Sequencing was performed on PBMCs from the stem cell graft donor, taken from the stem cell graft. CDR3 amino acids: CSAPGGGQGTLTQYF. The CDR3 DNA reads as TGCAGCGCCCCAGGGGGGGGACAGGGCACTTTGACCCAGTACTTC.